The text below deals with one T cell receptor beta chain. This entry belongs to a study of shared clonotypes between healthy human individuals. In the study overall: Donors had three CD4 naive, three CD4 memory, two CD8 naive and one CD8 memory plate apiece.

The CDR3 runs to 14 residues. The germline V and J ends were trimmed by 0 bases and 8 bases, with 11 bases remaining between them. The germline V gene encodes CDR1 SEHNR and CDR2 FQNEAQ (reference sequence). The naive CD8 population came from CD45RO-negative cells selected for CCR7, without terminally differentiated effector memory CD45RA+ cells. The study enrolled healthy HIV-negative adults without recent acute infections or vaccinations as donors. Generated by immunoSEQ multiplex PCR, the TCRdb table keeps only in-frame clones and is missing some. The sample lists around 2.1 million clones; 85% to 95% were seen once.

Sequencing used naive CD8+ T cells from PBMCs. The receptor's source is a man between 18 and 35 years old in good health. Some clones in this sample may be carry-over from other donors' samples. This chain joins TRBV7-9 and TRBJ2-1; D remains unclear. DNA for the CDR3: TGTGCCAGCAGCTTAGCTACTACGGCCGATGAGCAGTTCTTC. Translation gives CASSLATTADEQFF.